Each of the 5 T cell receptor beta chains below was sequenced from the same sample in a study of response to subunit inactivated influenza vaccine. TCRdb re-called the RT-PCR reads with MiXCR, one entry per CDR3 protein. The profile shows hundreds of thousands of distinct CDR3 sequences, about 18% of them singletons. This specimen consisted of PBMCs from blood, obtained less than 6 days after vaccination. The source of these receptors is a man aged 50 to 60 who received an inactivated influenza vaccine.

This clonotype has only a few counts. The chain uses TRBV10-3 and TRBJ2-3, with TRBD2 matching over 10 bases. Trimming removed 3 bases from V and 2 bases from J; junction bases left unmatched: 5. The CDR3 covers 16 residues. CDR1 and CDR2 (germline): ENHRY, SYGVKD. Written as DNA, the CDR3 is TGTGCCATCAGTGAAGCGGGGGGGCTGATCACAGATACGCAGTATTTT. Translating it yields CAISEAGGLITDTQYF.

The chain couples TRBV20-1 to TRBJ2-2, with 10 positions matching TRBD2. Germline V gene sequence: CDR1 DFQATT, CDR2 SNEGSKA (reference sequence). Trimming removed 6 bases from V and 4 bases from J; junction bases left unmatched: 5. This CDR3 has 14 residues. This CDR3 reads CSAWTSGSTGELFF. The CDR3 DNA reads as TGCAGTGCCTGGACTAGCGGATCCACCGGGGAGCTGTTTTTT.

The table lists this clonotype with many counts. The chain recombines TRBV5-1 with TRBJ2-7; maybe TRBD2 (5 bases). The V gene lost 0 bases and the J gene lost 5 bases, with 12 bases spanning the gap. This CDR3 contains 14 residues. Per germline, CDR1 SGHRS and CDR2 YFSETQ. The CDR3 loop is CASSLVSYGNEQYF. The CDR3 nucleotides read TGCGCCAGCAGCTTGGTATCTTACGGGAACGAGCAGTACTTC.

This clonotype was recorded only once. This may be a read error: a much more frequent sequence differs by one nucleotide. The chain couples TRBV20-1 to TRBJ2-3; perhaps TRBD2 as D (6 bases). This CDR3 has 15 residues. Germline V gene lookup returns CDR1 DFQATT and CDR2 SNEGSKA (reference sequence). The CDR3 bases are TGCGGTGCTTGGCGGGATCTCTTTAGCACAGATACGCAGTATTTT. Its translation is CGAWRDLFSTDTQYF.

In this sample, this clonotype turned up many times. The chain recombines TRBV16 with TRBJ2-1; D is uncertain. CDR3 length: 11 amino acids. CDR1 is KGHSY and CDR2 is FQNENV in the germline V gene. The V end was cut by 7 bases, the J end by 6 bases, with 7 bases between. The CDR3 loop is CASMIRNEQFF. The CDR3 DNA reads TGTGCCAGCATGATACGCAATGAGCAGTTCTTC.